This T cell receptor beta chain was recovered during a study of cytomegalovirus exposure and HLA in healthy donors. Study as a whole: There were under 130 million unique TCR beta sequences, drawn from 150 million to 200 million T cells, in an earlier analysis.

The study's findings and limits: Later analysis placed DRB1 highest and HLA-C lowest in TCR association rates, which differed by HLA locus.

PCR was performed using 60 Vbeta and 13 Jbeta primers. The table came from immunoSEQ multiplex PCR; TCRdb's copy has only in-frame clones and leaves some out. The table lists 150,000 to 200,000 clones, over 65% of them singletons. The CDR3 covers 14 residues. The germline V gene has CDR1 SGHRS and CDR2 YFSETQ. V lost 4 bases, J lost 9 bases, and 19 bases lay in between. Turning to this clone: Its antigen is undetermined.

This chain joins TRBV5-1 and TRBJ1-1; D unclear. This clonotype was sampled from a middle-aged woman in good health and CMV-seropositive. Sequencing input: PBMCs. The CDR3 DNA is TGCGCCAGCAGCACTAACCGGGAGCGCAACCAAGCTTTCTTT. As protein: CASSTNRERNQAFF.